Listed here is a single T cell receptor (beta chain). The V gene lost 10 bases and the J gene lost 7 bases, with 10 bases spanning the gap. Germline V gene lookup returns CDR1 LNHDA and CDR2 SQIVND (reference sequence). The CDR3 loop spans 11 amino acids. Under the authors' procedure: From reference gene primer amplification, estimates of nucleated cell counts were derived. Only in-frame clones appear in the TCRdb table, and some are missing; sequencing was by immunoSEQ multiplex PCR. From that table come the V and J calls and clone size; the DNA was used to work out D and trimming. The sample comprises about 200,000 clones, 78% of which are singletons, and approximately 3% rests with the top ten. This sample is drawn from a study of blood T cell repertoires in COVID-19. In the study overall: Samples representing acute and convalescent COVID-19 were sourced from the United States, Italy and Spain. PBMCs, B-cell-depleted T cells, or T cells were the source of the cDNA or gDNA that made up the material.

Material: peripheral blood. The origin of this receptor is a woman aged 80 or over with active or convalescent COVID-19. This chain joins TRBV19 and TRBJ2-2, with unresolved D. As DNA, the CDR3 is TGTGCCACCCACTCAGGCGGGGAGCTGTTTTTT. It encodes CATHSGGELFF.